The clone carrying this T cell receptor beta chain showed up just a few times. Its matching antigen is unknown. These data belong to a study of T cells after posttransplantation cyclophosphamide. The study's findings and limits: TRB overlap between skin or GI tissue T cells and blood was limited. TRB clonality was highly associated with recipient CMV seropositivity and reactivation.

Controls had myeloablative marrow grafts with methotrexate and calcineurin inhibitor, sampled at 1 year. TCRdb's table, derived via immunoSEQ multiplex PCR, lists solely in-frame clones and lacks some. The table records approximately 10,000 clones, 81% of them present only once. The CDR3 sequence is 13 residues long. V dropped 1 base and J dropped 6 bases, with 10 bases sitting between them. CDR1 is SEHNR and CDR2 is FQNEAQ in the germline V gene (reference sequence). The specimen comprised PBMCs, sampled 367 days after allogeneic stem cell transplant with calcineurin inhibitor and methotrexate. The genes are TRBV7-9 and TRBJ2-7; tentative D call: TRBD2 (6 bases). The sequence derives from a male patient aged 30 to 39 who received an allogeneic stem cell transplant from an unrelated donor, was CMV-positive, and had acute GVHD only. Some T cells may be transferred from the graft donor. The CDR3 DNA reads as TGTGCCAGCAGCTTAGAACGGGGGTCCGAGCAGTACTTC. Translated, it gives CASSLERGSEQYF.